Presented here are 18 T cell receptor beta chains from one specimen sequenced in a study of blood T cell repertoires in COVID-19. Sequenced by immunoSEQ multiplex PCR; TCRdb stores in-frame clones only, minus some. Altogether about 320,000 clones are present, approximately 89% being singletons, with the ten largest covering 1.5% to 2%. Sequenced: peripheral blood. These receptors were collected from a young woman with COVID-19, enrolled during active disease.

This chain links TRBV5-6 with TRBJ1-2, with 9 bases aligning to TRBD1. Germline V gene sequence: CDR1 SGHDT, CDR2 YYEEEE. The CDR3 covers 16 residues. V gave up 1 base and J gave up 5 bases; unmatched junction bases: 9. CDR3 protein: CASSLKGTGRGYGYTF. DNA of the CDR3: TGTGCCAGCAGCTTGAAGGGGACAGGGAGGGGATATGGCTACACCTTC.

V and J are TRBV30 and TRBJ2-1, with D unclear. The CDR3 contains 11 residues. With 3 bases removed from V and 7 bases from J, the gap between germline ends came to 7 bases. Germline V lookup: CDR1 GTSNPN, CDR2 SVGIG (reference sequence). Here the CDR3 reads CAWSHRNEQFF. CDR3 nucleotide sequence: TGTGCCTGGAGCCATCGGAATGAGCAGTTCTTC.

This clone came up a few times. This chain joins TRBV6-5 and TRBJ2-7; possible D gene TRBD1, 5 bases. Trimming took off 0 bases at V and 1 base at J, with 10 bases between the two ends. This CDR3 has 15 residues. In germline, CDR1 is MNHEY, CDR2 SVGAGI. CDR3 loop: CASSYSIAGSYEQYF. The CDR3 bases are TGTGCCAGCAGTTACTCGATAGCAGGGTCCTACGAGCAGTACTTC.

The table lists this clone with a few counts. The J gene is TRBJ1-5, the V gene TRBV2; D perhaps matches TRBD1 (5 bases). The CDR3 runs to 13 residues. Germline-derived CDR1 and CDR2 are SNHLY and FYNNEI. The V and J ends lost 6 bases and 9 bases respectively, with 15 bases between them. The CDR3 is CASRVTVETPQHF. The CDR3 nucleotides read TGTGCCAGCAGGGTGACAGTAGAGACGCCCCAGCATTTT.

The chain's CDR3 is CASSRPDRGDYGYTF. For the CDR3, the DNA is TGTGCCAGCAGTCGCCCAGACAGGGGGGACTATGGCTACACCTTC. The chain couples TRBV5-5 to TRBJ1-2; 9 bases line up with TRBD1. Germline CDR1 is SGHKS and CDR2 is YYEKEE (reference sequence). The CDR3 is 15 residues long. Trimming at V came to 5 bases and at J to 3 bases, leaving 8 bases not matched to a gene.

This chain joins TRBV24-1 and TRBJ2-1; 11 bases are a match to TRBD1. V gave up 1 base and J gave up 4 bases; unmatched junction bases: 2. The CDR3 sequence is 16 residues long. Germline CDR1 KGHDR, CDR2 SFDVKD. CDR3 DNA: TGTGCCACCAGTGATTTAGGACAGGGGGCTTACAATGAGCAGTTCTTC. Translating it yields CATSDLGQGAYNEQFF.

The chain links TRBV5-1 to TRBJ1-6, with D unresolved. CDR3 length equals 14 residues. V gave up 6 bases and J gave up 4 bases, with 11 bases separating them. Germline lookup yields CDR1 SGHRS and CDR2 YFSETQ. The CDR3 DNA is TGCGCCAGCACGGTAGGGAGGTATAATTCACCCCTCCACTTT. Translation: CASTVGRYNSPLHF.

The chain uses TRBV7-2 and TRBJ1-6, with unresolved D. This CDR3 has 17 amino acids. Looked up from germline, CDR1 is SGHTA and CDR2 is FQGNSA. V was clipped by 0 bases and J by 0 bases, with 9 bases between them. CDR3 region: CASSLAPRSSYNSPLHF. The CDR3 DNA reads as TGTGCCAGCAGCTTAGCTCCCCGGAGCTCCTATAATTCACCCCTCCACTTT. Using reference TRBV7-2 and TRBJ1-6 for the parts outside the CDR3, the full variable domain is GAGVSQSPSNKVTEKGKDVELRCDPISGHTALYWYRQSLGQGLEFLIYFQGNSAPDKSGLPSDRFSAERTGGSVSTLTIQRTQQEDSAVYLCASSLAPRSSYNSPLHFGNGTRLTVT.

The chain combines TRBV19 with TRBJ1-2; 8 bases are shared with TRBD1. Trimming at V came to 4 bases and at J to 7 bases, leaving 8 bases not matched to a gene. The CDR3 spans 14 residues. Germline-derived CDR1 and CDR2 are LNHDA and SQIVND (reference sequence). Here the CDR3 DNA reads TGTGCCAGTAGTACGGACAGGGTAGGTGGTGGCTACACCTTC. This translates into CASSTDRVGGGYTF.

The V and J genes are TRBV3-1 (or the pseudogene TRBV3-2) and TRBJ2-1, with D perhaps TRBD1 (6 bases). The CDR3 length is 15 residues. Trimming took off 8 bases at V and 7 bases at J, with 21 bases between the two ends. CDR1 and CDR2 from the germline V gene are LGHDT and YNNKEL (reference sequence). The CDR3 DNA reads TGTGCCAGCTCCCCGGGGCGCAGGGGCGGAAATGAGCAGTTCTTC. Its protein is CASSPGRRGGNEQFF.

The CDR3 sequence: CASSQLQGADEKLFF. The DNA of the CDR3 is TGTGCCAGCAGCCAGTTACAGGGGGCAGATGAAAAACTGTTTTTT. This chain uses TRBV14 with TRBJ1-4; 9 positions agree with TRBD1. V shed 3 bases and J 6 bases; nucleotides not matched to a gene: 5. Germline loops: CDR1 SGHDN, CDR2 FVKESK. The length of the CDR3 is 15 residues.

This chain connects TRBV7-2 to TRBJ1-2, with D possibly TRBD1 on 6 matching bases. Germline V gene data show CDR1 as SGHTA and CDR2 as FQGNSA. The CDR3 sequence is 15 residues long. Trimming stripped 1 base from V and 4 bases from J, with 13 bases between. The CDR3 DNA reads TGTGCCAGCAGCTTAGTGGCAGGGGTATTCTATGGCTACACCTTC. This gives the protein CASSLVAGVFYGYTF.

The chain joins TRBV3-1 (or the pseudogene TRBV3-2) to TRBJ2-5, with 7 bases identical to TRBD2. The V and J ends lost 3 bases and 5 bases, in that order; junction bases with no gene match: 12. The CDR3 sequence is 16 residues long. CDR1 is LGHDT, CDR2 YNNKEL, per germline (reference sequence). DNA of the CDR3: TGTGCCAGCAGCCACGGAGGACGGGGAGGGAGCGAGACCCAGTACTTC. This gives the protein CASSHGGRGGSETQYF.

The rearrangement uses TRBV3-1 (or the pseudogene TRBV3-2) and TRBJ1-6, with TRBD1 as a possible D gene (6 bases). CDR1 is LGHDT and CDR2 is YNNKEL in the germline V gene (reference sequence). V lost 4 bases and J lost 7, with 17 bases in between. The CDR3 length is 16 residues. The CDR3: CASSPGQGPSNSPLHF. The CDR3 DNA reads TGTGCCAGCAGCCCGGGTCAGGGGCCATCCAATTCACCCCTCCACTTT.

This clone occurred a few times. The CDR3 DNA is TGTGCCAGCAGCTTGGCAGGCGGGCTCAACCAGCCCCAGCATTTT. Translation gives CASSLAGGLNQPQHF. The J gene is TRBJ1-5, the V gene TRBV5-6, with D uncertain. This CDR3 is 15 amino acids long. The germline V and J ends were trimmed by 0 bases and 7 bases, with 14 bases remaining between them. Germline V gene data show CDR1 as SGHDT and CDR2 as YYEEEE.

This clone was detected once. V and J are TRBV27 and TRBJ2-5, with a weak D call TRBD1 (6 bases). The V and J ends lost 8 bases and 5 bases respectively, with 12 bases between them. This CDR3 spans 12 amino acids. Germline-derived CDR1 and CDR2 are MNHEY and SMNVEV (reference sequence). The CDR3 DNA reads as TGTGCCAGCCGAGGGACACATGAGACCCAGTACTTC. Its protein product is CASRGTHETQYF.

J is TRBJ1-6 and V is TRBV10-3; D is uncertain. Trimming stripped 6 bases from V and 8 bases from J, with 14 bases between. Germline V gives CDR1 ENHRY, CDR2 SYGVKD. CDR3 length: 14 residues. CDR3 coding DNA: TGTGCCATCAGCGCGAGGGAGGAACATTCACCCCTCCACTTT. Its translation is CAISAREEHSPLHF.

The rearrangement joins TRBV9 to TRBJ1-2; D not certain. Per germline, CDR1 SGDLS and CDR2 YYNGEE. This CDR3 has 12 amino acids. V was clipped by 1 base and J by 2 bases, with 3 bases between them. The CDR3 DNA reads TGTGCCAGCAGCGTACTGAACTATGGCTACACCTTC. Its protein is CASSVLNYGYTF.